Below, 26 T cell receptor beta chains from the same sample are listed, as sequenced in a study of CD8 T cells in ankylosing spondylitis. TCRdb redid the calling of the 5' RACE reads with MiXCR, one entry per CDR3 protein. Of approximately 110,000 distinct CDR3 sequences listed, under 30% were seen once; the top ten hold 12%. Sequenced input: synovial fluid, either unsorted or a sorted T cell fraction (not recorded which). These TCRs come from a male donor with ankylosing spondylitis.

The chain combines TRBV2 with TRBJ2-7; D is uncertain. The germline V gene encodes CDR1 SNHLY and CDR2 FYNNEI. This CDR3 spans 14 amino acids. V lost 3 bases to trimming and J lost 1 base, with 10 bases between them. The CDR3 sequence: CASSEFLGSYEQYF. The DNA of the CDR3 is TGTGCCAGCAGTGAGTTTCTAGGTTCCTACGAGCAGTACTTC. The full variable domain, its missing parts supplied by reference TRBV2 and TRBJ2-7, is EPEVTQTPSHQVTQMGQEVILRCVPISNHLYFYWYRQILGQKVEFLVSFYNNEISEKSEIFDDQFSVERPDGSNFTLKIRSTKLEDSAMYFCASSEFLGSYEQYFGPGTRLTVT.

The chain couples TRBV3-1 to TRBJ2-4; D unclear. The V gene lost 0 bases and the J gene lost 3 bases, with 9 bases spanning the gap. This CDR3 spans 15 amino acids. Germline V gives CDR1 LGHDT, CDR2 YNNKEL (reference sequence). In nucleotides, the CDR3 is TGTGCCAGCAGCCAAGATTCTTGGGTCAAAAACATTCAGTACTTC. It specifies CASSQDSWVKNIQYF.

The V and J genes are TRBV29-1 and TRBJ2-7; the D is unclear. CDR1 SQVTM and CDR2 ANQGSEA come from the germline V gene. This CDR3 has 13 residues. Trimming took 5 bases from V and 4 from J, leaving 15 bases between them. The DNA for the CDR3 is TGCAGCGTTACGGCGGCCCTCGGGTACGAGCAGTACTTC. It yields the protein CSVTAALGYEQYF.

The chain has TRBV14 and TRBJ1-1; a weak D match, TRBD1 (6 bases). Per the germline V gene, CDR1 is SGHDN and CDR2 is FVKESK. The CDR3 contains 14 residues. Trimming took off 2 bases at V and 1 base at J, with 8 bases between the two ends. The CDR3 here is CASSQQGWNTEAFF. Here the CDR3 DNA reads TGTGCCAGCAGCCAACAGGGGTGGAACACTGAAGCTTTCTTT.

This clonotype was picked up many times. The CDR3 region is CASSLSGALEQYF. CDR3 bases: TGTGCCAGCAGCTTATCAGGGGCCCTGGAGCAGTACTTC. The chain uses TRBV7-8 and TRBJ2-7; possibly TRBD1 for D (6 bases). Trimming cost V 2 bases and J 7 bases, with 12 bases left between them. CDR3 length: 13 residues. Germline values: CDR1 SGHVS, CDR2 FQNEAQ.

This clonotype was seen a few times. This sequence joins TRBV11-3 and TRBJ2-1, with 7 bases aligning to TRBD1. The CDR3 runs to 13 residues. Germline CDR1 and CDR2: SGHNT and YENEEA. J was trimmed by 9 bases and V by 3 bases; bases with no gene match: 5. The CDR3 DNA is TGTGCCAGCAGCTTGGGTCACAGGGGTGAGCAGTTCTTC. The encoded protein is CASSLGHRGEQFF.

The V and J genes are TRBV7-8 and TRBJ2-1, with 7 bases fitting TRBD1. With V trimmed by 3 bases and J by 6 bases, 8 bases remained unmatched. The germline CDR1 and CDR2 sequences are SGHVS and FQNEAQ. CDR3 size: 15 residues. The CDR3, as DNA: TGTGCCAGCAGCTTTCTTGACAGGGCGGTCAATGAGCAGTTCTTC. Its protein product is CASSFLDRAVNEQFF. The whole variable domain, remainder taken from reference TRBV7-8 and TRBJ2-1, is GAGVSQSPRYKVAKRGQDVALRCDPISGHVSLFWYQQALGQGPEFLTYFQNEAQLDKSGLPSDRFFAERPEGSVSTLKIQRTQQEDSAVYLCASSFLDRAVNEQFFGPGTRLTVL.

The gene calls are TRBV7-9 and TRBJ1-1; perhaps TRBD1 as D (6 bases). There are 14 residues in the CDR3. Germline CDR1 reads SEHNR; CDR2 reads FQNEAQ (reference sequence). V was cut by 1 base and J by 7 bases, with 13 bases left in between. CDR3 sequence (DNA): TGTGCCAGCAGCTTAGTGACAGGACAGCATGAAGCTTTCTTT. Its translation: CASSLVTGQHEAFF.

This clonotype was detected only a few times. At one of its ends the junction is not consistent with the germline gene, which may arise from a read error. This rearrangement joins TRBV5-1 to TRBJ1-1, with D maybe TRBD1 (5 bases). CDR3 length equals 11 residues. Germline-derived CDR1 and CDR2 are SGHRS and YFSETQ. This chain's CDR3 is CASRTGGEPFF. The CDR3 bases are TGCGCCAGCAGAACCGGGGGTGAACCTTTCTTT.

The rearrangement uses TRBV10-3 and TRBJ2-1, with 11 bases matching TRBD2. The CDR3 spans 15 residues. Germline V gene sequence: CDR1 ENHRY, CDR2 SYGVKD. The trim removed 6 bases at V and 7 bases at J, leaving 8 bases unmatched. CDR3 in amino acids: CAISEALAGVNEQFF. CDR3 nucleotides: TGTGCCATCAGCGAGGCACTAGCGGGAGTTAATGAGCAGTTCTTC.

In its sample, this clonotype was seen a few times. The V and J genes are TRBV13 and TRBJ2-2; the D gene could be TRBD1 or TRBD2 (6 bases each). The CDR3 is made up of 16 amino acids. The ends were cut back, 5 bases at V and 4 bases at J, with 17 bases in the middle. Germline CDR1 and CDR2: PRHDT and FYEKMQ (reference sequence). CDR3 loop: CASSPVGGGGTGELFF. CDR3 in DNA: TGTGCCAGCAGCCCCGTCGGGGGCGGCGGCACCGGGGAGCTGTTTTTT.

The chain joins TRBV7-9 to TRBJ1-2; D is unresolved. The germline V gene encodes CDR1 SEHNR and CDR2 FQNEAQ (reference sequence). CDR3 length: 14 residues. Trimming removed 5 bases from V and 4 bases from J, with 14 bases in between. The CDR3 nucleotides read TGTGCCAGCAGCCCCAACAAGGGAGGCTATGGCTACACCTTC. It is translated as CASSPNKGGYGYTF.

This clonotype appeared a few times. V gene TRBV7-9 combines with J gene TRBJ1-1; no reliable D call. Between the trimmed V and J ends, which lost 5 bases and 7 bases, there was a span of 14 bases. Per germline, CDR1 SEHNR and CDR2 FQNEAQ (reference sequence). The length of the CDR3 is 13 residues. This CDR3 reads CASSPSGSSEAFF. CDR3 nucleotide sequence: TGTGCCAGCAGCCCCTCGGGGAGTAGTGAAGCTTTCTTT.

This clonotype showed up just a few times. This chain links TRBV5-1 with TRBJ2-6, with D possibly being TRBD1 (6 bases). The CDR3 length is 16 residues. V was clipped by 0 bases and J by 1 base, with 8 bases between them. Germline values: CDR1 SGHRS, CDR2 YFSETQ. The CDR3 sequence: CASSLGGTSGANVLTF. The CDR3 DNA reads as TGCGCCAGCAGCTTGGGAGGGACATCTGGGGCCAACGTCCTGACTTTC.

This clonotype has only a few counts. The rearrangement links TRBV7-2 to TRBJ2-2, with 9 positions matching TRBD1. CDR1 is SGHTA, CDR2 FQGNSA, per germline. The CDR3 length is 15 residues. V gave up 5 bases and J gave up 4 bases; unmatched junction bases: 5. The CDR3 nucleotides are TGTGCCAGCAGCACCGGGACAGGGACCACCGGGGAGCTGTTTTTT. This translates into CASSTGTGTTGELFF.

This clonotype came up once. This rearrangement joins TRBV21-1 to TRBJ1-2. TRBV21-1 constitutes a pseudogene. This CDR3 region has 14 residues. Written as DNA, the CDR3 is TGTGCCAGCAGCATAGTACCAGGACACTATGGCTACACCTTC. Its translation: CASSIVPGHYGYTF.

The sample holds a few counts of this clonotype. The chain links TRBV4-1 to TRBJ2-1, with 8 bases matching TRBD2. V dropped 4 bases and J dropped 9; count of bases not matched to a gene: 20. Germline V gives CDR1 MGHRA, CDR2 YSYEKL. This CDR3 spans 18 amino acids. In DNA, the CDR3 is TGCGCCAGCAGCCCCTTACGAGCCGGGACTAGGTCTGCCAGTGAGCAGTTCTTC. Encoded protein: CASSPLRAGTRSASEQFF.

The count of this clonotype is one. The chain links TRBV14 to TRBJ2-5, with 7 positions matching TRBD1. V was clipped by 1 base and J by 5 bases; unmatched bases: 7. The length of the CDR3 is 15 residues. Germline lookup yields CDR1 SGHDN and CDR2 FVKESK. This CDR3 reads CASSQGAGGMETQYF. In nucleotides, the CDR3 is TGTGCCAGCAGCCAAGGGGCAGGGGGTATGGAGACCCAGTACTTC. Full variable domain (rest looked up from reference TRBV14 and TRBJ2-5): EAGVTQFPSHSVIEKGQTVTLRCDPISGHDNLYWYRRVMGKEIKFLLHFVKESKQDESGMPNNRFLAERTGGTYSTLKVQPAELEDSGVYFCASSQGAGGMETQYFGPGTRLLVL.

V usage is TRBV5-1 and J usage is TRBJ2-1, with D possibly called TRBD1 or TRBD2 (5 bases each). The CDR3 extends over 15 amino acids. Per the germline V gene, CDR1 is SGHRS and CDR2 is YFSETQ. Trimming removed 0 bases at V and 2 bases at J, with 9 bases between. CDR3 sequence reads: CASSLEGDPYNEQFF. CDR3 DNA: TGCGCCAGCAGCTTGGAAGGGGACCCCTACAATGAGCAGTTCTTC.

The chain uses TRBV5-5 and TRBJ2-5; TRBD2 agrees at 9 bases. Unmatched junction bases numbered 12, after V lost 4 bases and J lost 5 bases. Germline lookup yields CDR1 SGHKS and CDR2 YYEKEE (reference sequence). The length of the CDR3 is 16 residues. In nucleotides, the CDR3 is TGTGCCAGCAGCATAACTTCGGGACTAGCTGGGGAGACCCAGTACTTC. Residues: CASSITSGLAGETQYF.

The J gene is TRBJ2-7, the V gene TRBV6-2 or TRBV6-3; 10 nucleotides align to TRBD2. The V gene's germline CDR1 is MNHEY and CDR2 SVGEGT. This CDR3 has 17 residues. V shed 7 bases, J shed 7 bases, and the junction held 19 bases outside the gene matches. CDR3 coding DNA: TGTGCCAGCACCCGCCGCCCTGAGGCTAGCGGGAGTTGGGAGCAGTACGTC. This codes for CASTRRPEASGSWEQYV.

This clonotype came up many times. The chain combines TRBV18 with TRBJ1-5; 7 bases map to TRBD1. The CDR3 is made up of 15 amino acids. CDR1 is KGHSH and CDR2 is LQKENI in the germline V gene. Trimming at V came to 3 bases and at J to 2 bases, leaving 4 bases not matched to a gene. The CDR3: CASSPFGTGNQPQHF. The DNA for the CDR3 is TGTGCCAGCTCACCTTTTGGGACAGGCAATCAGCCCCAGCATTTT.

This chain links TRBV2 with TRBJ2-5, with a weak D call TRBD2 (7 bases). From germline, CDR1 is SNHLY and CDR2 FYNNEI. The CDR3 covers 14 residues. V lost 4 bases to trimming and J lost 5 bases, with 14 bases between them. In DNA form, the CDR3 reads TGTGCCAGCAGTGGGGGGGGGACAAGGGAGACCCAGTACTTC. Translating it yields CASSGGGTRETQYF.

This rearrangement joins TRBV12-3 or TRBV12-4 to TRBJ1-5; D remains unclear. V was trimmed by 0 bases and J by 3 bases, leaving 9 bases between them. CDR3 length: 15 amino acids. CDR3 amino acids: CASSLAGGNNQPQHF. The CDR3 DNA reads as TGTGCCAGCAGTTTAGCAGGAGGGAACAATCAGCCCCAGCATTTT.

The chain is built from TRBV20-1 and TRBJ1-5, with D maybe TRBD1 (5 bases). The CDR3 spans 14 residues. Germline V gene lookup returns CDR1 DFQATT and CDR2 SNEGSKA (reference sequence). The V end lost 1 base, the J end lost 2 bases, and 9 bases lay between the germline ends. The CDR3 loop is CSARVGHGNQPQHF. CDR3 DNA: TGCAGTGCTAGAGTCGGACACGGCAATCAGCCCCAGCATTTT.

The J gene is TRBJ2-1, the V gene TRBV20-1; a possible D gene is TRBD1 (5 bases). V was shortened by 2 bases and J by 9 bases, with 11 bases between the two germline ends. The CDR3 covers 12 residues. CDR1 is DFQATT, CDR2 SNEGSKA, per germline (reference sequence). The DNA of the CDR3 is TGCAGTGCTAGACGCCAGGGCGGTGAGCAGTTCTTC. Translation: CSARRQGGEQFF.